One sample yielded the 14 T cell receptor beta chains listed below, sequenced in a study of cytomegalovirus exposure and HLA in healthy donors. 13 Jbeta primers and 60 Vbeta primers were used for the PCR. The protocol was immunoSEQ multiplex PCR, while the TCRdb copy is restricted to in-frame clones and leaves out a portion. The sample holds roughly 120,000 clones. Material for sequencing was PBMCs. The source is a man between 18 and 35 years old in good health and CMV-seronegative.

CDR3 amino acids: CASSSDRSMSGNTIYF. CDR3 coding DNA: TGTGCCAGCAGCTCGGACAGGTCGATGTCTGGAAACACCATATATTTT. The chain links TRBV5-4 to TRBJ1-3, with 7 positions matching TRBD1. The J segment lost 1 base and the V segment lost 3 bases, leaving 7 bases of the junction unmatched. This CDR3 is 16 amino acids long. CDR1 is SGHNT, CDR2 YYREEE, per germline (reference sequence).

The chain recombines TRBV5-1 with TRBJ2-3; 10 bases align to TRBD1. V shed 4 bases and J 2 bases; nucleotides not matched to a gene: 4. The germline V gene encodes CDR1 SGHRS and CDR2 YFSETQ. The CDR3 runs 15 residues. The CDR3: CASSPDRGDTDTQYF. CDR3 in DNA: TGCGCCAGCAGCCCGGACAGGGGGGACACAGATACGCAGTATTTT. Full variable domain (rest looked up from reference TRBV5-1 and TRBJ2-3): KAGVTQTPRYLIKTRGQQVTLSCSPISGHRSVSWYQQTPGQGLQFLFEYFSETQRNKGNFPGRFSGRQFSNSRSEMNVSTLELGDSALYLCASSPDRGDTDTQYFGPGTRLTVL.

The chain recombines TRBV7-9 with TRBJ2-5; TRBD2 matches 8 bases. The V gene's germline CDR1 is SEHNR and CDR2 FQNEAQ (reference sequence). The CDR3 spans 17 residues. V shed 1 base, J shed 5 bases, and the junction held 12 bases outside the gene matches. The CDR3 DNA sequence: TGTGCCAGCAGCTTAGTCGGGGGGGCTAATTATGAGGAGACCCAGTACTTC. This encodes CASSLVGGANYEETQYF.

This chain links TRBV5-1 with TRBJ1-6; D unresolved. This CDR3 spans 16 amino acids. CDR1 and CDR2 (germline): SGHRS, YFSETQ. V shed 4 bases and J shed 6 bases, with 17 bases lying between them. CDR3 nucleotides: TGCGCCAGCAGCCCGGAGCAATTAGTGGCTAATTCACCCCTCCACTTT. Residues: CASSPEQLVANSPLHF.

The chain carries TRBV6-5 and TRBJ2-3; TRBD2 is a possible D gene (5 bases). Looked up from germline, CDR1 is MNHEY and CDR2 is SVGAGI. V lost 4 bases to trimming and J lost 0 bases, with 11 bases between them. The CDR3 runs to 15 residues. The CDR3, as DNA: TGTGCCAGCAGTTCCCGGGAATCTAGCACAGATACGCAGTATTTT. This translates into CASSSRESSTDTQYF.

V gene TRBV9 combines with J gene TRBJ2-2; tentative D call: TRBD2 (6 bases). The CDR3 is 18 amino acids. Per germline, CDR1 SGDLS and CDR2 YYNGEE. Trimming removed 0 bases from V and 1 base from J, with 16 bases in between. The CDR3 nucleotides read TGTGCCAGCAGCGTAGCTACAGCGGGCCGAATGAACACCGGGGAGCTGTTTTTT. Amino acids: CASSVATAGRMNTGELFF.

The rearrangement links TRBV7-9 to TRBJ1-2; a weak D match, TRBD1 (5 bases). Germline V gene data show CDR1 as SEHNR and CDR2 as FQNEAQ (reference sequence). V dropped 2 bases and J dropped 6 bases, with 13 bases sitting between them. The CDR3 loop spans 14 amino acids. CDR3 coding DNA: TGTGCCAGCAGCTTAACAGGTCTCATGGATGGCTACACCTTC. This sequence encodes CASSLTGLMDGYTF.

J is TRBJ2-1 and V is TRBV9; 10 nucleotides align to TRBD2. Trimming at V came to 0 bases and at J to 4 bases, leaving 10 bases not matched to a gene. The CDR3 length is 18 residues. The germline CDR1 and CDR2 sequences are SGDLS and YYNGEE. CDR3 bases: TGTGCCAGCAGCGTAGCGGGTAGCGGGGGGAGTTATTACAATGAGCAGTTCTTC. Its translation: CASSVAGSGGSYYNEQFF.

The chain has TRBV5-6 and TRBJ1-2, with D possibly being TRBD1 (5 bases). The ends were cut back, 0 bases at V and 2 bases at J, with 11 bases in the middle. The CDR3 runs to 15 residues. Germline V gene data show CDR1 as SGHDT and CDR2 as YYEEEE. The CDR3 loop reads CASSLGEQVNYGYTF. The CDR3 nucleotides read TGTGCCAGCAGCTTGGGGGAACAGGTGAACTATGGCTACACCTTC.

The CDR3 spells CASSPNQETQYF. CDR3 nucleotide sequence: TGTGCCAGTAGCCCAAACCAAGAGACCCAGTACTTC. The chain recombines TRBV19 with TRBJ2-5; the D is unclear. V was clipped by 6 bases and J by 0 bases, with 5 bases between them. The CDR3 covers 12 residues. Germline V lookup: CDR1 LNHDA, CDR2 SQIVND (reference sequence).

V usage is TRBV6-1 and J usage is TRBJ2-5; TRBD1 might be the D (6 bases). The CDR3 contains 14 residues. The V end lost 0 bases, the J end lost 2 bases, and 7 bases lay between the germline ends. CDR1 is MNHNS, CDR2 SASEGT, per germline. The CDR3 DNA reads as TGTGCCAGCAGTGAAGCGGGGGCGCAAGAGACCCAGTACTTC. Amino acid sequence: CASSEAGAQETQYF.

CDR3 DNA: TGCGCCAGCAGCTTAGGACTCTCCCTGGAAGGAGACACTGAAGCTTTCTTT. Protein product: CASSLGLSLEGDTEAFF. This sequence joins TRBV5-1 and TRBJ1-1, with D unresolved. The CDR3 totals 17 residues. In germline, CDR1 is SGHRS, CDR2 YFSETQ. Between the trimmed V and J ends, which lost 2 bases and 3 bases, there was a span of 20 bases.

The gene calls are TRBV19 and TRBJ2-7; 7 positions agree with TRBD1. With 6 bases clipped from V and 0 bases from J, the junction kept 11 bases outside the gene matches. This CDR3 is built from 16 residues. Germline V gene lookup returns CDR1 LNHDA and CDR2 SQIVND (reference sequence). The CDR3 nucleotides read TGTGCCAGTAGGAAAGCCGGGACAGCGAACTCCTACGAGCAGTACTTC. Amino acid sequence: CASRKAGTANSYEQYF.

The V call is TRBV19, the J call TRBJ1-1; 7 nucleotides agree with TRBD1. The length of the CDR3 is 15 residues. CDR1 is LNHDA, CDR2 SQIVND, per germline (reference sequence). J lost 1 base, V lost 5 bases, and 7 bases had no gene match. The chain's CDR3 is CASSSQGQPNTEAFF. As DNA, the CDR3 is TGTGCCAGTAGTTCCCAGGGACAGCCGAACACTGAAGCTTTCTTT.